This TCR beta chain was documented in a study of CD8+ T cells in alopecia areata (dated by TCRdb to 2016 to 2018). Broadly, across the study: Treated patients were enrolled in an open-label pilot trial of oral tofacitinib at 5 to 10 mg twice daily for moderate-to-severe alopecia areata. Scalp clonality was compared among normal scalp (n=4), patchy alopecia areata scalp (n=8), and alopecia totalis/universalis scalp (n=8). In treated patients, disease severity was measured using the SALT score, which gives the percentage of scalp surface area affected. Amplification of TCRbeta CDR3 regions was done by immunoSEQ multiplex PCR using 35 Vbeta forward primers and 13 Jbeta reverse primers. The study used high-throughput TCRbeta sequencing to examine T cell clonal expansion in alopecia areata, in both the C3H/HeJ mouse model and human patients. Scalp tissue and sorted CD4+ and CD8+ peripheral blood T cells from patchy and totalis/universalis alopecia areata patients and from healthy controls were covered by human TCRbeta sequencing. Biopsies were taken from tofacitinib-treated patients at baseline and at 4 and 24 weeks of treatment, and a later scalp biopsy was taken in several of the tofacitinib-treated patients. Tofacitinib was given for 6 to 18 months, followed by 6 months of follow-up off drug to assess delayed response and recurrence. RNA came from the PAXgene miRNA kit for fixed scalp, the miRNeasy kit for PBMCs, and the RNeasy kit for mouse skin.

Broad study findings and their caveats: During tofacitinib treatment, many expanded lesional clones remained in scalp and blood, and this persistence may partly explain relapse after treatment is stopped. Scalp TCR repertoire analysis is complicated because resident alphabeta T cells in normal human skin are also sequenced, whereas mouse skin is dominated by gammadelta T cells. Higher clonality and more expanded CD8+ clones were observed in lesional scalp than in normal scalp, particularly in alopecia totalis/universalis, a finding suggestive of antigenic drive. TCR sequences shared between patients were less clear than in mice, possibly partly because of HLA diversity in the patient population. Tofacitinib significantly lowered scalp clonality and the number of expanded CD8+ clones among the top 100 scalp clones. The treated cohort was small, with a single nonresponder, so links between baseline CD8+ expansion and response need larger studies.

To prepare the library, the immunoSEQ multiplex PCR assay was applied. RNA was extracted from all samples and reverse transcribed into cDNA as template for TCR sequencing. First-strand cDNA was synthesized using SuperScript III with a 2:1 mix of oligo-dT and random hexamers. A synthetic immune receptor repertoire was used to gauge amplification bias, and whatever bias remained was removed computationally. As for the authors' bioinformatics: Raw reads were preprocessed to remove errors, and CDR3 was defined by IMGT conventions from the conserved cysteine to phenylalanine. To get clonality, Shannon entropy was normalized by log2 of the number of productive unique TCRs and the result was subtracted from 1. Whether each scalp clone was CD4 or CD8 was inferred by checking scalp TCRbeta sequences against the CD4 and CD8 repertoires from sorted blood. Drawn from immuneACCESS, this table holds only the in-frame rearrangements with V and J called that TCRdb kept. Clones are partly lost; checked studies trace under half to an unresolved V gene and leave the rest unexplained. The V and J calls and clone size were taken over from that table, and D and trimming were inferred from the DNA. The sample includes approximately 300,000 clones, with more than 45% observed a single time. The ten most abundant clones make up around 1.7% of the sample.

The germline V and J ends show losses of 7 bases and 5 bases respectively, and no gene match explains 15 bases of the junction. CDR1 and CDR2 (SQVTM, ANQGSEA) derive from the germline V gene. The CDR3 starts with the cysteine, ends with the phenylalanine, and has 15 residues. The CDR3 DNA has 45 bases and is translated from base 1. The sample's time point, from its label and the paper: roughly 24 weeks on oral tofacitinib. Interpreted using the paper, the treatment or condition label stands for: oral pan-JAK inhibitor, 5-10 mg twice daily. Lesional scalp punch biopsies and peripheral blood were obtained from alopecia areata patients. PBMCs were isolated by density centrifugation and stained for CD3, CD4 and CD8, and CD4+ and CD8+ T cells were sorted on a FACSAria. This clone was observed a few times. Its recognized antigen is unknown. Base quality data are lacking; no much larger clone is found one base away.

The starting material was CD4+ T cells sorted from blood, obtained at week 24, from a patient treated with tofacitinib. This TCR was sampled from a human donor with alopecia areata. The chain employs TRBV29-1 and TRBJ2-7, and 9 bases in between align with TRBD1. The CDR3 protein sequence reads: CSAKQGARSTDEQYF. The DNA is as follows: TGCAGCGCTAAACAGGGGGCGCGATCGACGGACGAGCAGTACTTC.